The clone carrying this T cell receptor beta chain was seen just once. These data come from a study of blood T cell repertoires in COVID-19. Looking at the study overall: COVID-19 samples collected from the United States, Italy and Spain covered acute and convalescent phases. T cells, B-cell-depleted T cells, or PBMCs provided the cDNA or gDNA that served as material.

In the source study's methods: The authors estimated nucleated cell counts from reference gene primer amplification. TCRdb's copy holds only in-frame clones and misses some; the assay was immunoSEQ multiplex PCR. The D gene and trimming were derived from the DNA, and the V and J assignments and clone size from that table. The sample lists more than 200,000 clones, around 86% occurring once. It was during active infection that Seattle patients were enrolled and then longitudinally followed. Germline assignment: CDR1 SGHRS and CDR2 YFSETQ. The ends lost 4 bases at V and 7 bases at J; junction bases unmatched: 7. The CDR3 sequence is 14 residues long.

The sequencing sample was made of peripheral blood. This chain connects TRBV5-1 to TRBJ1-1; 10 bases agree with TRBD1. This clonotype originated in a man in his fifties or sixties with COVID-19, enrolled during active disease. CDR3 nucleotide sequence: TGCGCCAGCAGCCAACGGACAGGGGGAAGTGAAGCTTTCTTT. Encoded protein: CASSQRTGGSEAFF.